The 5 T cell receptor beta chains in this list originate from one sample, sequenced in a study of metastatic and nonmetastatic thyroid tumors. None of the patients had undergone any treatment ahead of thyroid surgery. TCRdb reassembled clones from the PCR reads with MiXCR. The table includes some 19,000 clones, less than 35% detected once. The sequencing input was adjacent normal tissue. These receptors were taken from a female donor with papillary thyroid cancer or a benign thyroid nodule (not recorded which). Some clones in this sample may be carry-over from other donors' samples.

The chain recombines TRBV19 with TRBJ1-1, with D unresolved. Per the germline V gene, CDR1 is LNHDA and CDR2 is SQIVND (reference sequence). This CDR3 is 15 amino acids long. V lost 2 bases and J 1 base, leaving 11 bases between the germline ends. Written as DNA, the CDR3 is TGTGCCAGTAGTATATCCGGGCACACGAACACTGAAGCTTTCTTT. Translated, it gives CASSISGHTNTEAFF. Supplemented by reference TRBV19 and TRBJ1-1, the full variable domain reads DGGITQSPKYLFRKEGQNVTLSCEQNLNHDAMYWYRQDPGQGLRLIYYSQIVNDFQKGDIAEGYSVSREKKESFPLTVTSAQKNPTAFYLCASSISGHTNTEAFFGQGTRLTVV.

There are a few counts of this clone. The V and J genes are TRBV6-4 and TRBJ2-7, with TRBD2 identical over 7 bases. V lost 5 bases to trimming and J lost 7 bases; unmatched junction nucleotides: 14. The germline gives CDR1 MRHNA, CDR2 SNTAGT. The length of the CDR3 is 15 residues. The CDR3 loop is CASSLFRGMGGEQYF. The CDR3 DNA follows: TGTGCCAGCAGTTTGTTTCGCGGGATGGGGGGGGAGCAGTACTTC.

This clone was seen at least ten times. The chain recombines TRBV9 with TRBJ1-1; the D is unclear. Germline CDR1 reads SGDLS; CDR2 reads YYNGEE. The CDR3 covers 14 residues. V was trimmed by 0 bases and J by 0 bases, leaving 6 bases between them. CDR3 protein: CASSVGPLNTEAFF. As DNA, the CDR3 is TGTGCCAGCAGCGTAGGGCCCCTGAACACTGAAGCTTTCTTT.

The rearrangement uses TRBV6-4 and TRBJ2-5, with TRBD1 matching over 10 bases. The CDR3 consists of 15 residues. V lost 5 bases, J lost 2 bases, and 5 bases stayed unmatched. The germline V gene encodes CDR1 MRHNA and CDR2 SNTAGT. CDR3 residues: CASSRDRGPQETQYF. The CDR3, as DNA: TGTGCCAGCAGTCGCGACAGGGGGCCTCAAGAGACCCAGTACTTC.

V gene TRBV20-1 combines with J gene TRBJ1-5; 8 bases align to TRBD1. J gave up 1 base and V 4 bases, and 6 bases lay outside the gene matches. Germline V gives CDR1 DFQATT, CDR2 SNEGSKA (reference sequence). This CDR3 is 15 amino acids long. The CDR3 region is CSATRPGGSNQPQHF. In DNA, the CDR3 is TGCAGTGCTACCCGTCCAGGGGGCAGCAATCAGCCCCAGCATTTT.